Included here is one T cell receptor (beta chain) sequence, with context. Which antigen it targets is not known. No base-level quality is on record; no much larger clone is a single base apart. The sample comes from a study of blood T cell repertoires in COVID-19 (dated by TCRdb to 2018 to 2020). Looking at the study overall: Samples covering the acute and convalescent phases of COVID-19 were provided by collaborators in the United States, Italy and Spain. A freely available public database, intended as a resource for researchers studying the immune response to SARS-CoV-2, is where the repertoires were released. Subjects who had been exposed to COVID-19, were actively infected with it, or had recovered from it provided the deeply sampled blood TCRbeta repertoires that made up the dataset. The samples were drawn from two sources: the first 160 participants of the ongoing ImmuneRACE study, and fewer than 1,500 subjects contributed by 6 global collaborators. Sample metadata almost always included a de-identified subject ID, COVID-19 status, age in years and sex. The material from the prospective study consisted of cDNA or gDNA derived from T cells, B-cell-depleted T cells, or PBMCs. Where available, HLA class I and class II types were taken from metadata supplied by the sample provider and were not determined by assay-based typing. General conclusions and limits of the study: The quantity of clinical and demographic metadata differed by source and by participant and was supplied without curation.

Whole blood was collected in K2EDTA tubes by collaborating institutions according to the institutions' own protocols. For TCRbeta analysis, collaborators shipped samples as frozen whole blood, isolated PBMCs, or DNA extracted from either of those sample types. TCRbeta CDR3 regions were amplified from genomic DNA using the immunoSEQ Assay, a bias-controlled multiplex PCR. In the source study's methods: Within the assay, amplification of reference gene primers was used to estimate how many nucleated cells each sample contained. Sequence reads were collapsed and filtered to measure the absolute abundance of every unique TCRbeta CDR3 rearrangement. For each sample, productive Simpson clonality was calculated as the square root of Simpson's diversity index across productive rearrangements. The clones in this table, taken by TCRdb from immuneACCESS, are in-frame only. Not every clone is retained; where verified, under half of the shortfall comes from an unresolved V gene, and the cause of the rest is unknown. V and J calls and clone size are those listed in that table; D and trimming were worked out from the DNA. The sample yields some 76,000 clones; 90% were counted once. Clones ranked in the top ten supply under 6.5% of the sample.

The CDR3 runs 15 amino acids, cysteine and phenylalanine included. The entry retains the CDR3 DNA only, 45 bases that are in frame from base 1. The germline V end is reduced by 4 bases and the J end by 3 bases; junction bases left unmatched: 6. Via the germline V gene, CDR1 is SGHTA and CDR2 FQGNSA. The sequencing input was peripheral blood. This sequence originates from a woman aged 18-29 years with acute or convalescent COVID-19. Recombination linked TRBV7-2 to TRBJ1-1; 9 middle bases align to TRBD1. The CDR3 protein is CASSSGTGSDTEAFF. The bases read TGTGCCAGCAGCTCCGGGACAGGGAGTGACACTGAAGCTTTCTTT. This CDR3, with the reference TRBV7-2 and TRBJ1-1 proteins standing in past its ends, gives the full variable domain GAGVSQSPSNKVTEKGKDVELRCDPISGHTALYWYRQSLGQGLEFLIYFQGNSAPDKSGLPSDRFSAERTGGSVSTLTIQRTQQEDSAVYLCASSSGTGSDTEAFFGQGTRLTVV.